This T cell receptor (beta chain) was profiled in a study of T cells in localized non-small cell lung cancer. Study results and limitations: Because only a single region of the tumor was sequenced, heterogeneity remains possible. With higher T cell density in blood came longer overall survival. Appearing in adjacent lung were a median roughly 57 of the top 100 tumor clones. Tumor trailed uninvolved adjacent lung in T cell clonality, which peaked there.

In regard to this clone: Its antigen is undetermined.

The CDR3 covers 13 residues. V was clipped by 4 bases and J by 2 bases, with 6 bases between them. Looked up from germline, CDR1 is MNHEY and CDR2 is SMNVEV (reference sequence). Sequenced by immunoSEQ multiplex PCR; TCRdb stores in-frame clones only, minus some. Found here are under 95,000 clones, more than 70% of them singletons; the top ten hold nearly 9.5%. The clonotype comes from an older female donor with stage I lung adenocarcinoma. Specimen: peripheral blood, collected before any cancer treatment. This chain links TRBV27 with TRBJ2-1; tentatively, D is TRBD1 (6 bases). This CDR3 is CASSWGPYNEQFF. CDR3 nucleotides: TGTGCCAGCAGTTGGGGGCCCTACAATGAGCAGTTCTTC.